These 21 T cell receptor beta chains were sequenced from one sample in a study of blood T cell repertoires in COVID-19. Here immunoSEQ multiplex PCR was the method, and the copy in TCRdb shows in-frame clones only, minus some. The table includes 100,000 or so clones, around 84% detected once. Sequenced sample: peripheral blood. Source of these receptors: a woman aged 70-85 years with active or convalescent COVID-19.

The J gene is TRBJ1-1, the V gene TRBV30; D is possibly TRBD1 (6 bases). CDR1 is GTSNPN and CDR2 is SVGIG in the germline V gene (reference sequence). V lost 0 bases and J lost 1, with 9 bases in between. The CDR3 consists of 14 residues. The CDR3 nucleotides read TGTGCCTGGAGTGTACTGGACAGGAACACTGAAGCTTTCTTT. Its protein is CAWSVLDRNTEAFF.

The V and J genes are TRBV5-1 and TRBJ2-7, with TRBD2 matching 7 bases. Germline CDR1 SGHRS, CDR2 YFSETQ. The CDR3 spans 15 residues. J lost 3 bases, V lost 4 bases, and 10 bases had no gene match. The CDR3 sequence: CASSRGEDSYYEQYF. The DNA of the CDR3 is TGCGCCAGCAGCCGGGGGGAGGATTCCTACTACGAGCAGTACTTC.

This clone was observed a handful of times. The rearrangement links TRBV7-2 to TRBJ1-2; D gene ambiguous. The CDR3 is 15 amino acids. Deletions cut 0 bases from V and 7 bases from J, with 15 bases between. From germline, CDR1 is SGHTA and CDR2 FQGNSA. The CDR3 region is CASSLADGGLSGYTF. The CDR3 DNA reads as TGTGCCAGCAGCTTAGCCGACGGAGGACTGAGTGGCTACACCTTC.

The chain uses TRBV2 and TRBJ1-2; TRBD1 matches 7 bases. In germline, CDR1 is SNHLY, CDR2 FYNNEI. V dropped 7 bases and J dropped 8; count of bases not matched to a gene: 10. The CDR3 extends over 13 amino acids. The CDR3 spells CASTTTGVSGYTF. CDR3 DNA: TGTGCCAGCACTACTACAGGGGTTTCCGGCTACACCTTC.

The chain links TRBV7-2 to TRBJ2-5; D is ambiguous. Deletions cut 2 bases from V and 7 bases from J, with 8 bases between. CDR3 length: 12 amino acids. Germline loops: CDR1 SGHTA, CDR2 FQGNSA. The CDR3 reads CASSLSESTQYF. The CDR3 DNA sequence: TGTGCCAGCAGCTTATCTGAGTCGACCCAGTACTTC. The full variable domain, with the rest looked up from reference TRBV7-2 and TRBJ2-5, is GAGVSQSPSNKVTEKGKDVELRCDPISGHTALYWYRQSLGQGLEFLIYFQGNSAPDKSGLPSDRFSAERTGGSVSTLTIQRTQQEDSAVYLCASSLSESTQYFGPGTRLLVL.

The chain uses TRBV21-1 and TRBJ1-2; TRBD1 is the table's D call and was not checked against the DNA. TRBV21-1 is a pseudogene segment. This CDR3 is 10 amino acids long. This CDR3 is CASRGDGYTF. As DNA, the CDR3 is TGTGCCAGCAGGGGCGATGGCTACACCTTC.

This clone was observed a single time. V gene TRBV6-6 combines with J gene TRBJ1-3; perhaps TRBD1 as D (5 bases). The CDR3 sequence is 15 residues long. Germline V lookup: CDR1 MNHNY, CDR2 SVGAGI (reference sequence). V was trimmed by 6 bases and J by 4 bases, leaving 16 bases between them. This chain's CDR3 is CASSHGQGGGNTIYF. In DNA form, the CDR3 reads TGTGCCAGCAGCCACGGCCAGGGAGGCGGAAACACCATATATTTT.

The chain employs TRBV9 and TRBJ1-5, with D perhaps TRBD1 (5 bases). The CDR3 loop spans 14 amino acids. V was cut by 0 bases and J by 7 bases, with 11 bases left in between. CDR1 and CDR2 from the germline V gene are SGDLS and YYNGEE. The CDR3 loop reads CASSVVGVEQPQHF. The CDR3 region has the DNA TGTGCCAGCAGCGTAGTAGGGGTGGAACAGCCCCAGCATTTT.

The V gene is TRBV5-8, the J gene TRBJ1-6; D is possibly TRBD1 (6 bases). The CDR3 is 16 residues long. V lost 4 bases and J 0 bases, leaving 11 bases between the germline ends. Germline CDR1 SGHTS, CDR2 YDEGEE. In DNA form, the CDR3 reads TGTGCCAGCAGCAATGGACAGAGCTCCTATAATTCACCCCTCCACTTT. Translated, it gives CASSNGQSSYNSPLHF.

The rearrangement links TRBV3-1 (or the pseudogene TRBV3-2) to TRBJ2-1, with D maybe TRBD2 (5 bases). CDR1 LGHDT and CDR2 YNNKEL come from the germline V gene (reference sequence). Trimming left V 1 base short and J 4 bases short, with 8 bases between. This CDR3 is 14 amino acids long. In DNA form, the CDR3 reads TGTGCCAGCAGCCAAGGGACTCGTTACAATGAGCAGTTCTTC. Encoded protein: CASSQGTRYNEQFF.

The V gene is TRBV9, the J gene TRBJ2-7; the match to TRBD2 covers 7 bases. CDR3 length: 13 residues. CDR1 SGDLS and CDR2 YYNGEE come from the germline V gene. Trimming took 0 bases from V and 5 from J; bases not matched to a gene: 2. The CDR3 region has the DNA TGTGCCAGCAGCGTAGCGGGAGGAGACGAGCAGTACTTC. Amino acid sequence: CASSVAGGDEQYF.

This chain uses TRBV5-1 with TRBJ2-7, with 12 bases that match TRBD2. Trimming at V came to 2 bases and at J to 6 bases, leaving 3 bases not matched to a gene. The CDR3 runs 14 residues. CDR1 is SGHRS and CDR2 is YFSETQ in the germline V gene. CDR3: CASSLTTSGSEQYF. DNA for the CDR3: TGCGCCAGCAGCTTAACGACTAGCGGGAGCGAGCAGTACTTC.

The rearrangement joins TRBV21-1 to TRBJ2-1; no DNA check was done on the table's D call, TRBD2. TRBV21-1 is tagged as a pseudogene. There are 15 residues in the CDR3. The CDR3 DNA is TGTGCCAGCCGTAGCGGGACGGCCTCATACAATGAGCAGTTCTTC. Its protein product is CASRSGTASYNEQFF.

This CDR3 is CASNSKEGAHYEQYF. CDR3 DNA: TGTGCCAGCAACTCAAAGGAGGGGGCCCACTACGAGCAGTACTTC. V usage is TRBV2 and J usage is TRBJ2-7, with a weak D call TRBD1 (7 bases). Between the trimmed V and J ends, which lost 7 bases and 3 bases, there was a span of 19 bases. Germline lookup yields CDR1 SNHLY and CDR2 FYNNEI. The length of the CDR3 is 15 residues.

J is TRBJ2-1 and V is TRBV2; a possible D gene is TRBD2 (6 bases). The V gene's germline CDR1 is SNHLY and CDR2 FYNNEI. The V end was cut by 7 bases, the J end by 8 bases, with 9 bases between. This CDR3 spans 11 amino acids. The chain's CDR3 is CASKRDYEQFF. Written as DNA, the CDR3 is TGTGCCAGCAAACGGGACTATGAGCAGTTCTTC.

The DNA of the CDR3 is TGTGCCAGCACCATCGGGGTACGAGGCTACACCTTC. This codes for CASTIGVRGYTF. The J gene is TRBJ1-2, the V gene TRBV7-2, with unresolved D. The CDR3 loop spans 12 amino acids. Germline-derived CDR1 and CDR2 are SGHTA and FQGNSA. V was trimmed by 7 bases and J by 8 bases, leaving 14 bases between them.

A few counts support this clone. The CDR3 coding sequence is TGTGCCAGCAGCCCGGGACAGGGGGCTGGAAACACCATATATTTT. This translates into CASSPGQGAGNTIYF. The V and J genes are TRBV5-4 and TRBJ1-3; TRBD1 agrees at 11 bases. The CDR3 totals 15 residues. The germline gives CDR1 SGHNT, CDR2 YYREEE (reference sequence). The V segment lost 4 bases and the J segment 2 bases; nucleotides outside the gene matches: 2.

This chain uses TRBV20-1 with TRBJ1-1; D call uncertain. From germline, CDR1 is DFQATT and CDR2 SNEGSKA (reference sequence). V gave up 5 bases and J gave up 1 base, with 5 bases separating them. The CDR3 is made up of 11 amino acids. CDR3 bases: TGCAGTGCTGCCGGGAACACTGAAGCTTTCTTT. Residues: CSAAGNTEAFF.

The CDR3 bases are TGTGCCAGTTCAGGGTTAAGGTACTTGGACACTGAAGCTTTCTTT. This sequence encodes CASSGLRYLDTEAFF. The chain employs TRBV6-5 and TRBJ1-1; TRBD1 is a possible D gene (5 bases). This CDR3 contains 15 residues. Per the germline V gene, CDR1 is MNHEY and CDR2 is SVGAGI. Trimming stripped 9 bases from V and 3 bases from J, with 20 bases between.

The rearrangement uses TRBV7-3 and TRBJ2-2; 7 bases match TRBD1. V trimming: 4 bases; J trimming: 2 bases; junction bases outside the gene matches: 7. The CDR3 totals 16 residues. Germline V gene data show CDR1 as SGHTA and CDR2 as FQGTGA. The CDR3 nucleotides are TGTGCCAGCAGCTCGACCCGACAGGGAAACACCGGGGAGCTGTTTTTT. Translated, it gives CASSSTRQGNTGELFF.

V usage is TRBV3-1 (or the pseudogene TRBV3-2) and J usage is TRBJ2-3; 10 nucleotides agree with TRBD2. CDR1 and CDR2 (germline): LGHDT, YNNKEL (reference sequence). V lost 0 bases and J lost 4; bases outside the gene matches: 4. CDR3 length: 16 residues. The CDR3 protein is CASSQDPSGGSDTQYF. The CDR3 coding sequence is TGTGCCAGCAGCCAAGATCCTAGCGGGGGATCAGATACGCAGTATTTT.